This TCR beta chain is drawn from a study of brain T cells in children with intractable seizures (dated by TCRdb to the early 2020s). General notes on the study: Resected brain tissue from approximately 55 pediatric epilepsy surgery cases was first screened for immune gene transcripts using a NanoString immunology panel. Among the roughly 12 selected surgery cases, pre-surgery blood was additionally sequenced for eight, leaving four cases with brain tissue only. Points the paper makes about the study in general: The top 50 brain clonotypes contained both public and private clones, and in each case the most abundant public CDR3 closely resembled known HCMV, EBV or influenza A epitope-specific CDR3s. Sequencing depth differed between pre- and post-surgery blood, so clones missing from the pre-surgery sample may reflect undersampling. Viral specificity was inferred solely from CDR3 sequence similarity, and the HCMV serostatus of the patients was not known.

The label giving this sample's time point can be read as: resected brain tissue, or blood drawn just prior to surgery. Surgery cases with the highest brain T cell transcript signatures were selected for TCR beta chain sequencing of brain tissue and, where available, blood. Patients had been treated with at least one anti-epileptic drug before surgery. TCR-sequenced patients were children with drug-resistant epilepsy due to tuberous sclerosis complex, focal cortical dysplasia, Rasmussen encephalitis or hemimegalencephaly. Brain samples consisted of frozen blocks of fresh involved resected tissue obtained at epilepsy surgery. The Monarch genomic DNA purification kit was used to extract bulk genomic DNA from unsorted brain tissue and from whole blood. The table lists this clone with a count of one. Its antigen remains unidentified. Per-base qualities were not stored, and no clone one base away is much larger.

The immunoSEQ assay was used to generate TCR beta chain sequences from genomic DNA. The authors' analysis ran thus. CDR3 sequences that did not begin with the conserved framework cysteine at position 104 were removed manually. To get clonality, the normalized Shannon's Diversity Index was subtracted from one, giving values from 0 (maximal diversity) to 1 (oligoclonal). Chi-squared comparison-of-proportions tests were used to check whether the frequency of the same CDR3 differed between samples, for example brain versus blood. Public clonotypes were found by searching immuneACCESS, and the VDJdb browser was used to assess similarity to known antiviral clonotypes. The immuneACCESS repertoire file appears here via TCRdb, limited to in-frame rearrangements. These files lack a portion of the clones; in checked studies, under half of the deficit traces to unresolved V genes, and the cause of the others is not known. V, J and clone size are those of that table, while D and trimming were read from the DNA. Within this sample are roughly 9,500 clones, with 69% of them counted one time only. The ten top clones hold less than 20% of the sample.

The germline ends are 23 bases apart after V is trimmed by 4 bases and J by 8 bases. The CDR3, cysteine through phenylalanine, is 16 amino acids long. Only CDR3 DNA is held: 48 bases, read in frame from base 1. The germline V gene sets CDR1 to SGHTA and CDR2 to FQGNSA. The sequence was obtained from a girl aged 2 to 9 with tuberous sclerosis and intractable seizures. This chain is built from TRBV7-2 and TRBJ1-2; there is no confident call for the D gene. Sequences were derived from resected brain tissue, sampled at surgery. The DNA sequence is as follows: TGTGCCAGCAGCTCACCCCCCCTACAAGAGACGGGAGGCTACACCTTC. Protein translation: CASSSPPLQETGGYTF. Here the CDR3 is joined to the reference TRBV7-2 and TRBJ1-2 genes, and the full variable domain is: GAGVSQSPSNKVTEKGKDVELRCDPISGHTALYWYRQSLGQGLEFLIYFQGNSAPDKSGLPSDRFSAERTGGSVSTLTIQRTQQEDSAVYLCASSSPPLQETGGYTFGSGTRLTVV.